This T cell receptor (beta chain) originates from a study of T cells in Graves' hyperthyroidism and ophthalmopathy. Study-wide results and caveats: In validation, the model predicted ophthalmopathy. These predictions came a median about 6.2 months before onset.

V dropped 4 bases and J dropped 7; count of bases not matched to a gene: 11. Germline CDR1 SEHNR, CDR2 FQNEAQ (reference sequence). This CDR3 is 15 amino acids long. On this clonotype: The antigen is undetermined.

Lactation, pregnancy, other autoimmune disease or uncontrolled infection led to exclusion of patients. Template material for amplifying TCR beta CDR3 regions consisted of RNA transcripts. The HTBI primer set was used in a first-round RT-PCR of the TCR CDR3. Each CDR3 protein gets one entry after TCRdb re-called the multiplex PCR reads with MiXCR. The sample includes 400,000 or so distinct CDR3 sequences, around 13% of them seen just once. Sequencing was performed on blood. The chain links TRBV7-9 to TRBJ1-2, with TRBD1 matching over 8 bases. This clonotype originated in a young woman with Graves' ophthalmopathy. The CDR3 nucleotides are TGTGCCAGCAGCTCTTCAGGGGGCGAAGGGGGTGGCTACACCTTC. Residues: CASSSSGGEGGGYTF.